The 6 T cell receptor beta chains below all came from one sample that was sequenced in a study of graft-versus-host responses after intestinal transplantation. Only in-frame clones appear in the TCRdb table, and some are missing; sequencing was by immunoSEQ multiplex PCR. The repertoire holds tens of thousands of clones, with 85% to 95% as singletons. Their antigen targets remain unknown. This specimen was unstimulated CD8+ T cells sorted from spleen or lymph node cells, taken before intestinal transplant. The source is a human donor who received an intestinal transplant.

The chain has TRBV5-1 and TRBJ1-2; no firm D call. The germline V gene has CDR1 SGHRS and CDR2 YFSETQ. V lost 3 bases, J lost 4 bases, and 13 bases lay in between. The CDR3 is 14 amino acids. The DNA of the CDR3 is TGCGCCAGCAGCTCACCCGGAGAGTCCTATGGCTACACCTTC. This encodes CASSSPGESYGYTF. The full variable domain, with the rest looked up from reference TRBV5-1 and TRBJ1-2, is KAGVTQTPRYLIKTRGQQVTLSCSPISGHRSVSWYQQTPGQGLQFLFEYFSETQRNKGNFPGRFSGRQFSNSRSEMNVSTLELGDSALYLCASSSPGESYGYTFGSGTRLTVV.

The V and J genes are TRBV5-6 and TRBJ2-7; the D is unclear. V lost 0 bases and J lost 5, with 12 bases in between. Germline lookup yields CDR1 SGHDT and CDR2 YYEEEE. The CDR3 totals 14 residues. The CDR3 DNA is TGTGCCAGCAGCTTGGCCTTAGTAATCCACGAGCAGTACTTC. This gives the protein CASSLALVIHEQYF.

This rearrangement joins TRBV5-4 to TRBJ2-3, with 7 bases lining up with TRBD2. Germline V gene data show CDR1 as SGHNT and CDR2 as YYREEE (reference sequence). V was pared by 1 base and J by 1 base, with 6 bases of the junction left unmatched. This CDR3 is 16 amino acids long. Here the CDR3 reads CASSLSASGGTDTQYF. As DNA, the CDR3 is TGTGCCAGCAGCTTGTCCGCCAGCGGGGGCACAGATACGCAGTATTTT.

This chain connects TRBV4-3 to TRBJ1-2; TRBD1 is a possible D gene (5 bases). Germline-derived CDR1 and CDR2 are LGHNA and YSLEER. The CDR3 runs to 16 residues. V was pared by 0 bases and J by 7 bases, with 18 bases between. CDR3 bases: TGCGCCAGCAGCCAAGATGTGGGCAGGGATCAGTCTGGCTACACCTTC. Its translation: CASSQDVGRDQSGYTF.

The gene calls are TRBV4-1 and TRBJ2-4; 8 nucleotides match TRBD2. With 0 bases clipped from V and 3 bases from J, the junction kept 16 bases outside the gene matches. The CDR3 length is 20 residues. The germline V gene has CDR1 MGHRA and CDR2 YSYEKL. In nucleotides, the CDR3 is TGCGCCAGCAGCCAAGAAGAGGGCGGGGAGCGGGAGCTCGGCAAAAACATTCAGTACTTC. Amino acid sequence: CASSQEEGGERELGKNIQYF.

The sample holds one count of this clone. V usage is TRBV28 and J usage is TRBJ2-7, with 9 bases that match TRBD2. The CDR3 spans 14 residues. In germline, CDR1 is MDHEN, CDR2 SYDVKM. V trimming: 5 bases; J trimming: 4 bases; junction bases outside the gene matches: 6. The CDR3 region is CASSDPGLAYEQYF. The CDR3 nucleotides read TGTGCCAGCAGTGACCCGGGACTAGCTTACGAGCAGTACTTC.